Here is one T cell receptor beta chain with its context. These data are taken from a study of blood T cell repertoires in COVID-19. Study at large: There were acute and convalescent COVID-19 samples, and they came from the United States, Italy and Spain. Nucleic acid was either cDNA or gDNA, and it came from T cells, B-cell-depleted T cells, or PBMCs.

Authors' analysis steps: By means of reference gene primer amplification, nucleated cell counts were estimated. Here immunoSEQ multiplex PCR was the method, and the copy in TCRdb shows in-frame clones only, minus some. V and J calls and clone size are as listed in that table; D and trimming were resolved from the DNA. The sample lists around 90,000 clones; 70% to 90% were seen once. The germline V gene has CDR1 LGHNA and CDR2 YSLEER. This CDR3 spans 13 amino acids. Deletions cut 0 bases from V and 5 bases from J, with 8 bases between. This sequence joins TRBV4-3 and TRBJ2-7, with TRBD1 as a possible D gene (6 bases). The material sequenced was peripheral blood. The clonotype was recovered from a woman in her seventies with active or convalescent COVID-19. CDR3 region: CASSQDPGDEQYF. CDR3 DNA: TGCGCCAGCAGCCAAGATCCAGGGGACGAGCAGTACTTC.